The T cell receptor beta chain under discussion was sequenced for a study of T cells after yellow fever vaccination. Study results and caveats: Post-booster repertoires again held most primary-vaccination clones (roughly 95% CD4, about 88% CD8). One caveat is that FACS-sorted repertoires could contain abundant clonotypes contaminating from the bulk population.

This clonotype was counted many times. Its antigen is as yet unknown. The 5'RACE template-switching step produced TCR cDNA and added a universal primer site and UMIs. TCRdb re-derived calls from the 5' RACE reads in MiXCR, one entry per CDR3 protein. The sample yields 200,000 to 300,000 distinct CDR3 sequences, about 3.7% seen once. The specimen comprised PBMCs, sampled 15 days after the yellow fever booster vaccination. This TCR derives from a man aged 18 to 29 who received the YFV17D yellow fever vaccine.

CDR3 loop: CASNVEETQYF. The CDR3 DNA is TGCGCCAGCAACGTAGAAGAGACCCAGTACTTC. The V call is TRBV5-1, the J call TRBJ2-5; D unresolved. The ends were cut back, 6 bases at V and 3 bases at J, with 6 bases in the middle. The germline gives CDR1 SGHRS, CDR2 YFSETQ. The CDR3 spans 11 residues.